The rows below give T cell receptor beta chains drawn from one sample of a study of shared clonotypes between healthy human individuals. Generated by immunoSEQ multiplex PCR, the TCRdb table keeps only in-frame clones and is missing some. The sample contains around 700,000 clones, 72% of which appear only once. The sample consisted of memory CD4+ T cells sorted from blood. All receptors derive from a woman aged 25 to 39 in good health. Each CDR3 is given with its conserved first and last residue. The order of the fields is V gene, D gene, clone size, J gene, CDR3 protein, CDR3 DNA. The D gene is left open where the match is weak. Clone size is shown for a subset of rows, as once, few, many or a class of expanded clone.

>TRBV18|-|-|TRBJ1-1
CASSPPLRNTEAFF
TGTGCCAGCTCACCACCCCTGAGGAACACTGAAGCTTTCTTT
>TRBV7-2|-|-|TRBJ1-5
CASSLRPGANQPQHF
TGTGCCAGCAGCCTCCGACCGGGAGCCAATCAGCCCCAGCATTTT
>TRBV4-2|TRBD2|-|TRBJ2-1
CASSQALAGGPNEQFF
TGTGCCAGCAGCCAAGCGCTAGCGGGAGGGCCAAATGAGCAGTTCTTC
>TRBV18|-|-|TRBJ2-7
CASSPSSIPDYEQYF
TGTGCCAGCTCACCGTCCTCCATCCCCGATTACGAGCAGTACTTC
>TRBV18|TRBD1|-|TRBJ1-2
CASSQGGIYGYTF
TGTGCCAGCTCGCAGGGGGGAATCTATGGCTACACCTTC
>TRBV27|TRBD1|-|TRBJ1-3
CASTPGQGISGNTIYF
TGTGCCAGCACCCCGGGACAGGGAATCTCTGGAAACACCATATATTTT
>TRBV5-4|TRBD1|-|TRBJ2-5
CASSHRGRDETQYF
TGTGCCAGCAGCCACAGGGGGCGCGACGAGACCCAGTACTTC
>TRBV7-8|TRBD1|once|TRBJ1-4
CASSRTTGVNEKLFF
TGTGCCAGCAGCCGCACGACAGGGGTGAATGAAAAACTGTTTTTT
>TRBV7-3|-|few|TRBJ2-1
CASSRQQSSYNEQFF
TGTGCCAGCAGCCGGCAGCAGAGCTCCTACAATGAGCAGTTCTTC
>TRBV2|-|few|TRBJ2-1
CASSEALLRQGNEQFF
TGTGCCAGCAGTGAAGCGCTTCTGAGGCAGGGTAATGAGCAGTTCTTC
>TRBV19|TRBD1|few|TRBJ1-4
CASSKHRGGGEKLFF
TGTGCCAGTAGTAAACACAGGGGAGGAGGAGAAAAACTGTTTTTT
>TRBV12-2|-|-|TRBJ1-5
CASRLGGRLQPQHF
TGTGCAAGTCGCTTAGGAGGCCGTTTGCAGCCCCAGCATTTT
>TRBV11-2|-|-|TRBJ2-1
CASSPVQMGQFF
TGTGCCAGCAGCCCCGTTCAGATGGGGCAGTTCTTC
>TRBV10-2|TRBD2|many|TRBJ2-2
CASRLAGEAGELFF
TGCGCCAGCAGACTAGCGGGAGAAGCCGGGGAGCTGTTTTTT
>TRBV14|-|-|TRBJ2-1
CASSHQFHEQFF
TGTGCCAGCAGCCATCAATTCCATGAGCAGTTCTTC
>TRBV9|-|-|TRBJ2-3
CASSDRDPAVDTQYF
TGTGCCAGCAGCGACCGGGACCCAGCGGTAGATACGCAGTATTTT
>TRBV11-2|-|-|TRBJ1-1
CASSLILQDTEAFF
TGTGCCAGCAGCTTAATTCTGCAGGACACTGAAGCTTTCTTT
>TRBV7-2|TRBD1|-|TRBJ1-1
CASSYTGDTEAFF
TGTGCCAGCAGTTACACAGGGGACACTGAAGCTTTCTTT
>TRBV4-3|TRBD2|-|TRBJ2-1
CASSPRGGGESDNEQFF
TGCGCCAGCAGCCCCCGGGGGGGCGGGGAATCAGACAATGAGCAGTTCTTC
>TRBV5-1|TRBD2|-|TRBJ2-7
CASSLGELDRDLTSGSYEQYF
TGCGCCAGCAGCCTGGGGGAATTGGACAGGGACTTGACTAGCGGGAGTTACGAGCAGTACTTC
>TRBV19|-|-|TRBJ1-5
CASSGTGRGQPQHF
TGTGCCAGTAGTGGTACAGGGCGCGGTCAGCCCCAGCATTTT
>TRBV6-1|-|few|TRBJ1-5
CASSEARGGSNQPQHF
TGTGCCAGCAGTGAAGCCCGGGGTGGAAGCAATCAGCCCCAGCATTTT
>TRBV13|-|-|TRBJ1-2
CASSSGLAHRYTF
TGTGCCAGCAGCTCCGGACTGGCTCATCGCTACACCTTC
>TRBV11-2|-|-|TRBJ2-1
CASSFNPPPASSYNEQFF
TGTGCCAGCAGCTTTAACCCCCCCCCGGCCAGCTCCTACAATGAGCAGTTCTTC
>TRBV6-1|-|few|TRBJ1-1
CASSLYETEAFF
TGTGCCAGCAGTCTCTACGAAACTGAAGCTTTCTTT
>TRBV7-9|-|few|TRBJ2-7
CASSREGRRGDEQYF
TGTGCCAGCAGCCGCGAGGGGCGGCGAGGTGACGAGCAGTACTTC
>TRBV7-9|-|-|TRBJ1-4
CASSGGLGNEKLFF
TGTGCCAGCAGTGGGGGATTGGGTAATGAAAAACTGTTTTTT
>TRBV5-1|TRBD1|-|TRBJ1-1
CASTPDRLGAEAFF
TGCGCCAGCACCCCGGACAGGCTAGGTGCTGAAGCTTTCTTT
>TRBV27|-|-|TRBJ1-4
CASSTRNEKLFF
TGTGCCAGCAGTACACGAAATGAAAAACTGTTTTTT
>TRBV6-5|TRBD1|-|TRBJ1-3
CASSGTASGNTIYF
TGTGCCAGCAGCGGGACAGCCTCTGGAAACACCATATATTTT
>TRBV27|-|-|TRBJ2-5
CASGRVGETQYF
TGTGCCAGCGGACGGGTAGGAGAGACCCAGTACTTC
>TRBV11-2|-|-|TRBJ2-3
CASSTVRRTDTQYF
TGTGCCAGCAGCACGGTCAGGCGCACAGATACGCAGTATTTT
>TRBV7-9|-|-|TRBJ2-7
CASSFSGRSSYEQYF
TGTGCCAGCAGCTTTAGCGGTAGGAGCTCCTACGAGCAGTACTTC
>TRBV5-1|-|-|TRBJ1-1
CASSLESTLNTEAFF
TGCGCCAGCAGCTTGGAGAGCACCTTGAACACTGAAGCTTTCTTT
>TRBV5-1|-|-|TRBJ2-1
CASSLDWDSYNEQFF
TGCGCCAGCAGCTTGGATTGGGACTCCTACAATGAGCAGTTCTTC
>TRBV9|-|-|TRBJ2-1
CASSKGQPNEQFF
TGTGCCAGCAGCAAAGGACAGCCGAATGAGCAGTTCTTC
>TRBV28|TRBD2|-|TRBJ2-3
CASTPSSGRAWDTQYF
TGTGCCAGCACCCCATCTAGCGGGAGGGCCTGGGATACGCAGTATTTT
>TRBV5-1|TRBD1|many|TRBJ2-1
CASSATGGNEQFF
TGCGCCAGCAGCGCGACAGGGGGAAATGAGCAGTTCTTC
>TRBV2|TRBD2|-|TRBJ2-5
CASSEGLAGAETQYF
TGTGCCAGCAGTGAGGGACTAGCGGGAGCGGAGACCCAGTACTTC
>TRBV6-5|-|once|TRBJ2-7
CASSYSRTLDYEQYF
TGTGCCAGCAGTTACTCGAGAACACTGGACTACGAGCAGTACTTC
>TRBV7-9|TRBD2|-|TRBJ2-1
CASSSTGTSVWEQFF
TGTGCCAGCAGCTCCACCGGGACTAGCGTTTGGGAGCAGTTCTTC